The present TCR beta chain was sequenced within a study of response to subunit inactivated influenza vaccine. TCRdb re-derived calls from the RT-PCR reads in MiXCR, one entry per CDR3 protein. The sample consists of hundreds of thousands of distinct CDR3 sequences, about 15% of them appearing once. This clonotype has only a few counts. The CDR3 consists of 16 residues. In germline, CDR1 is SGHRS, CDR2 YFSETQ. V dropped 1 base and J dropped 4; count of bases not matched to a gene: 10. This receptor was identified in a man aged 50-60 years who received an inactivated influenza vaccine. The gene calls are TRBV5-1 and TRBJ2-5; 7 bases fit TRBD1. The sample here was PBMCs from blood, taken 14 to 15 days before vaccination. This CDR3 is CASSLNSPRQGETQYF. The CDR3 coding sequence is TGCGCCAGCAGCTTGAACTCTCCTCGACAGGGAGAGACCCAGTACTTC.